A selection of T cell receptor beta chains follows, all from one sample in a study of beta chain features in type 1 diabetes. Sequencing used immunoSEQ multiplex PCR; TCRdb keeps in-frame clones, though not all of them. Altogether about 650,000 clones are present, around 12% being singletons, with the ten largest covering around 0.12%. The sequenced material came from naive CD4+ T cells from blood. The receptors derive from a man in his thirties or forties with type 1 diabetes. Each CDR3 is given with its conserved first and last residue. Fields, in order: D gene, clone size, V gene, J gene, CDR3 DNA, CDR3 protein. A D gene is named only where the DNA matches it firmly. Clone size is stated in some rows and not others, as once, few, many or a class when expanded.

>-|-|TRBV5-4|TRBJ2-5
TGTGCCAGCAGCCCGGGTGGTGTGGCGGCTGGCGAGACCCAGTACTTC
CASSPGGVAAGETQYF
>-|-|TRBV2|TRBJ2-7
TGTGCCAGCAGTGAGGACACCTACGAGCAGTACTTC
CASSEDTYEQYF
>-|few|TRBV2|TRBJ2-7
TGTGCCAGCAGTGAAGAAGGCAGTTACTACGAGCAGTACTTC
CASSEEGSYYEQYF
>TRBD1|few|TRBV7-2|TRBJ2-1
TGTGCCAGCAGCTTCCGGACAGGGACCTACAATGAGCAGTTCTTC
CASSFRTGTYNEQFF
>-|-|TRBV28|TRBJ1-2
TGTGCCACCGGCAGTAACTATGGCTACACCTTC
CATGSNYGYTF
>-|-|TRBV5-1|TRBJ2-2
TGCGCCAGCAGCTTGGATGGCAGCCCGGTAGGGGAGCTGTTTTTT
CASSLDGSPVGELFF
>TRBD1|few|TRBV9|TRBJ1-1
TGTGCCAGCAGCTCCCAGACAGGGACCAACACTGAAGCTTTCTTT
CASSSQTGTNTEAFF
>-|-|TRBV19|TRBJ1-1
TGTGCCAGTAGTGAGGGTCCCGGCACTGAAGCTTTCTTT
CASSEGPGTEAFF
>TRBD1|-|TRBV11-1|TRBJ2-5
TGTGCCAGCAGCACCTGGACAGGGGTTTTGGGAGAGACCCAGTACTTC
CASSTWTGVLGETQYF
>-|few|TRBV11-2|TRBJ2-5
TGTGCCAGCAGCTTAAATGGGGAGGAGACCCAGTACTTC
CASSLNGEETQYF
>TRBD1|-|TRBV5-6|TRBJ1-1
TGTGCCAGCAGCACCGCCCCAGCCTGGACAGGGGACACTGAAGCTTTCTTT
CASSTAPAWTGDTEAFF
>TRBD1|-|TRBV6-1|TRBJ2-3
TGTGCCAGCAGTGGGGGACAGGGGCGGGCAGATACGCAGTATTTT
CASSGGQGRADTQYF
>-|-|TRBV9|TRBJ2-7
TGTGCCAGCAGCGTAGGACTCGGGGCGGGTTCCGACGAGCAGTACTTC
CASSVGLGAGSDEQYF
>-|-|TRBV11-2|TRBJ2-7
TGTGCCAGCAGCTTATCGGCCCATAGCCACGAGCAGTACTTC
CASSLSAHSHEQYF